Sequencing of this T cell receptor (beta chain) was carried out in a study of shared clonotypes between healthy human individuals. Positively selected for CCR7, the CD45RO-negative cells used as naive CD8 cells excluded terminally differentiated effector memory CD45RA+ cells. Genomic DNA belonging to each subset was distributed in equal measure over several immunoSEQ plates. Sequenced by immunoSEQ multiplex PCR; TCRdb stores in-frame clones only, minus some. The sample holds roughly 890,000 clones; around 92% are singletons and the top ten take around 24%. As concerns this clone: Its antigen remains unidentified.

General study points: Around 5.4% of naive CD4 clonotypes were common to several donors. Since donors were few, the genetic and exposure-history diversity represented was limited.

The germline CDR1 and CDR2 sequences are SGHRS and YFSETQ. V was shortened by 1 base and J by 1 base, with 6 bases between the two germline ends. The CDR3 runs to 13 residues. The V call is TRBV5-1, the J call TRBJ2-7; no reliable D call. The sequence derives from a man aged 30 to 45 in good health. Sequencing used naive CD8+ T cells sorted from blood. The chain's CDR3 is CASSLLPSYEQYF. In DNA form, the CDR3 reads TGCGCCAGCAGCTTGTTGCCATCCTACGAGCAGTACTTC.